Listed here is a single T cell receptor (beta chain). Its target is unknown. Each of the sorted populations had a purity greater than 95%. The data were obtained in a study of beta chain features in type 1 diabetes. Findings and limits, study-wide: Patients with Type 1 diabetes showed moderately but significantly shorter TCRB CDR3s in all four CD4+ subsets.

The CDR3 totals 14 residues. CDR1 and CDR2 (germline): SSHAT, FNYEAQ (reference sequence). Trimming left V 5 bases short and J 2 bases short, with 12 bases between. Investigators reverse transcribed all isolated RNA, so they sequenced expressed TCRB transcripts. Data came from immunoSEQ multiplex PCR; TCRdb stores just in-frame clones and leaves some out. The table has roughly 300,000 clones, approximately 10% seen once. The rearrangement joins TRBV7-7 to TRBJ2-5, with D perhaps matching TRBD2 (5 bases). The sequence came from a man aged 25 to 45 with type 1 diabetes. Sequences were obtained from central memory CD4+ T cells from blood. CDR3 protein: CASSLRGSQETQYF. In DNA form, the CDR3 reads TGTGCCAGCAGCCTCCGGGGATCTCAAGAGACCCAGTACTTC.